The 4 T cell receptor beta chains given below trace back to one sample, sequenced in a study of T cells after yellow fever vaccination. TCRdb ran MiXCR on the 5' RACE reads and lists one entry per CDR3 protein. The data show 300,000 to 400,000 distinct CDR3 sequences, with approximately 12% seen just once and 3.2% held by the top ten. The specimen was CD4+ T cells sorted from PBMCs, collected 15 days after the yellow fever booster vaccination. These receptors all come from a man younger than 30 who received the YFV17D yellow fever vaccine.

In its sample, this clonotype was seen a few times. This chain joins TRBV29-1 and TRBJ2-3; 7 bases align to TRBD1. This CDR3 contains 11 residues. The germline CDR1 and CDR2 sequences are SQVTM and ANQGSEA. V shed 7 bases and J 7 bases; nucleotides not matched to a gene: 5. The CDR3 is CSAPRGNTQYF. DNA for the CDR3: TGCAGCGCCCCCAGGGGGAATACGCAGTATTTT.

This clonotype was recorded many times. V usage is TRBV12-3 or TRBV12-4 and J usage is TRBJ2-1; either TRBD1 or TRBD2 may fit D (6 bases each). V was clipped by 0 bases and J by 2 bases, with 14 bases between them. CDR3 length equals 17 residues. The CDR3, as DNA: TGTGCCAGCAGTTTAGCGGAGGGGGGTCGCGCCTACAATGAGCAGTTCTTC. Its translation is CASSLAEGGRAYNEQFF.

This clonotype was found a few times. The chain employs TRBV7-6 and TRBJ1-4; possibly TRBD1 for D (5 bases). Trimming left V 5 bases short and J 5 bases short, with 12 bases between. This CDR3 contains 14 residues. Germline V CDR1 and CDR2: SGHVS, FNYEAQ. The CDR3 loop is CASSPREGNEKLFF. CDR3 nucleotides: TGTGCCAGCAGCCCCCGAGAGGGGAATGAAAAACTGTTTTTT. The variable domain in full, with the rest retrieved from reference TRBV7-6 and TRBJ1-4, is GAGVSQSPRYKVTKRGQDVALRCDPISGHVSLYWYRQALGQGPEFLTYFNYEAQQDKSGLPNDRFSAERPEGSISTLTIQRTEQRDSAMYRCASSPREGNEKLFFGSGTQLSVL.

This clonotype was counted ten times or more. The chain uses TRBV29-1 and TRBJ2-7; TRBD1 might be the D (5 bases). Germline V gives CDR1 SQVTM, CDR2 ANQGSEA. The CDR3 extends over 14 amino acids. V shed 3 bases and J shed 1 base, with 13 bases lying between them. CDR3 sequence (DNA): TGCAGCGTTGACCGGCAGGGCCAATCCTACGAGCAGTACTTC. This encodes CSVDRQGQSYEQYF.